This TCR beta chain was identified in a study of blood T cell repertoires in COVID-19. About the study: The study drew acute and convalescent COVID-19 samples from the United States, Italy and Spain. T cells, B-cell-depleted T cells, or PBMCs supplied cDNA or gDNA.

In the case of this clone: A read error is possible here, since a much larger clone lies one base away. Other DNA sequences in this specimen translate into the identical CDR3.

Original handling: Nucleated cell number was recorded as an estimate derived from reference gene primer amplification. Method: immunoSEQ multiplex PCR; TCRdb's copy keeps in-frame clones and lacks some. That table gives V, J and clone size, and the DNA gave D and trimming. The sample has 350,000 or so clones; roughly 87% are singletons. Germline V gene data show CDR1 as SGHDN and CDR2 as FVKESK. The CDR3 is made up of 13 amino acids. V shed 1 base and J shed 2 bases, with 5 bases lying between them. Participant ages covered about 18 to 90 years across about two dozen US areas. This receptor was obtained from a woman aged 25 to 39 who had recovered from COVID-19. V and J are TRBV14 and TRBJ1-2, with D uncertain. Sequenced material: PBMCs or T cells enriched from blood (not recorded which). This chain's CDR3 is CASSQGQNYGYTF. For the CDR3, the DNA is TGTGCCAGCAGCCAAGGCCAGAACTATGGCTACACCTTC.